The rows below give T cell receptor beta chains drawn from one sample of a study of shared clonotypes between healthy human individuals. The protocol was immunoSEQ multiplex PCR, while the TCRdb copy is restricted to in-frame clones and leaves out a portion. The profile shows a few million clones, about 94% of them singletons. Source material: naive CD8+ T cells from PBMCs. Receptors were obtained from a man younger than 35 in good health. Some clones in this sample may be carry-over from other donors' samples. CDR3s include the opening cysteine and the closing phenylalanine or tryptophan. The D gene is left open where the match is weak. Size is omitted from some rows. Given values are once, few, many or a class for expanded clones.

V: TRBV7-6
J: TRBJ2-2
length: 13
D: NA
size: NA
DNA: TGTGCCAGCAGCGTTCAGGGTACCGGGGAGCTGTTTTTT
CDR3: CASSVQGTGELFF

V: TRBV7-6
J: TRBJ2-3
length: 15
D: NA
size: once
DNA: TGTGCCAGCAGTCGACGCCCCACGACTAGGGATACGCAGTATTTT
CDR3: CASSRRPTTRDTQYF

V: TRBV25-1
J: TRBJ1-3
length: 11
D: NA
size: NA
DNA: TGTGCCAGCGCCATTGGAAACACCATATATTTT
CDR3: CASAIGNTIYF

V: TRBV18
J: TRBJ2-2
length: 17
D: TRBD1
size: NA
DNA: TGTGCCAGCTCCCTGGACAGGGGCTCTCTGAACACCGGGGAGCTGTTTTTT
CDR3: CASSLDRGSLNTGELFF

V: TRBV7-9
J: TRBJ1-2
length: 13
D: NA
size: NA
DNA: TGTGCCAGCAGCCCGGGGGCGGGCGATGGCTACACCTTC
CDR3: CASSPGAGDGYTF

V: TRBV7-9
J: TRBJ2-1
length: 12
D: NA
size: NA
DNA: TGTGCCAGCAGCTTAGCGATCAATGAGCAGTTCTTC
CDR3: CASSLAINEQFF

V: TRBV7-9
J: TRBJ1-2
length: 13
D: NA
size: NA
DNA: TGTGCCAGCAGCTCACCATCAGGGAACGGCTACACCTTC
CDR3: CASSSPSGNGYTF

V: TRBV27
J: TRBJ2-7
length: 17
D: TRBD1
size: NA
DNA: TGTGCCAGCAGTTTCCTATGGCCGAGACAGGGCACGGACGAGCAGTACTTC
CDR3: CASSFLWPRQGTDEQYF

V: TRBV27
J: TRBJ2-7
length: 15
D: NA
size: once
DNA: TGTGCCAGCAGTTTATCGGGAGACTCTTCCTACGAGCAGTACTTC
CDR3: CASSLSGDSSYEQYF

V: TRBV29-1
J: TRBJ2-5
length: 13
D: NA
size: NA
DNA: TGCAGCGCCTACACGACTAGCCAAGAGACCCAGTACTTC
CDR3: CSAYTTSQETQYF

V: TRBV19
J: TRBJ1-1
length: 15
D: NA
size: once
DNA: TGTGCCAGTAGTATAGGGGGACCTCTTCCCCTTGAAGCTTTCTTT
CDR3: CASSIGGPLPLEAFF

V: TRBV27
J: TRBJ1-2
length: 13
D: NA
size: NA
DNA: TGTGCCAGCAGTTTATCCGCGAACTATGGCTACACCTTC
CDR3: CASSLSANYGYTF

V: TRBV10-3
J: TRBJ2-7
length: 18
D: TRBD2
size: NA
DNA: TGTGCCATCAGCTTTAACGCCGGGACTAGCGGGGCAGACTACGAGCAGTACTTC
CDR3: CAISFNAGTSGADYEQYF

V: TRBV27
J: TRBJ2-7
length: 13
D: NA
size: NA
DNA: TGTGCCAGCAGTTTAAACAGAATTGGCGAGCAGTACTTC
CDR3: CASSLNRIGEQYF

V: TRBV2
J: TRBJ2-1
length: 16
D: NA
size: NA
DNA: TGTGCCAGCAGCGGAGACTCCCTTACGCCCTACAATGAGCAGTTCTTC
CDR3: CASSGDSLTPYNEQFF

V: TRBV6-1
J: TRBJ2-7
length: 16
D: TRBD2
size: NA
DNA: TGTGCCAGCAGTGAGCGGGGGGAAGTTAGCTCCTACGAGCAGTACTTC
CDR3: CASSERGEVSSYEQYF

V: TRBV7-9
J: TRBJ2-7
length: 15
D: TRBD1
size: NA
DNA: TGTGCCAGCAGCTCTGAAGGGACAGGGGAGGACGAGCAGTACTTC
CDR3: CASSSEGTGEDEQYF

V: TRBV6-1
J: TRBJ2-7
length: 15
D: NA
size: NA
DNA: TGTGCCAGCAGTGCTTGGCGGGGCTCCCCCTACGAGCAGTACTTC
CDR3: CASSAWRGSPYEQYF

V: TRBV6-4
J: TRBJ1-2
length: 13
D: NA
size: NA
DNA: TGTGCCAGCAGCCCGACGGTAAACTATGGCTACACCTTC
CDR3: CASSPTVNYGYTF

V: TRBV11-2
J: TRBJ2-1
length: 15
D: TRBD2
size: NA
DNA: TGTGCCAGCAGCTTAGGAGCGGGAGGGCCGTATGAGCAGTTCTTC
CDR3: CASSLGAGGPYEQFF

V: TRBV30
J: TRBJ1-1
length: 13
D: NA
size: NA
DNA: TGTGCCGGGAAGGGGCTAGTGGGCACTGAAGCTTTCTTT
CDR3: CAGKGLVGTEAFF

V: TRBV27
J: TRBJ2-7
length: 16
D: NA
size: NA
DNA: TGTGCCAGCAGTTTAAAAGGCGCCATGAGCTCCTACGAGCAGTACTTC
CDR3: CASSLKGAMSSYEQYF

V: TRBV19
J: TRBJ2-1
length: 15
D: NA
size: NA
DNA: TGTGCCAGTAGTATTGGTAGCGGTTCATACAATGAGCAGTTCTTC
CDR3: CASSIGSGSYNEQFF

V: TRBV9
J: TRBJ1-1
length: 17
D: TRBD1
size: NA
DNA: TGTCCTAAGGAGGTATCGAGACAGGGAGGGACGGACACTGAAGCTTTCTTT
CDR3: CPKEVSRQGGTDTEAFF

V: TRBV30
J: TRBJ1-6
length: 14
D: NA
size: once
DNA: TGTGCCTGGACTACGGCGCTTTTCAATTCACCCCTCCACTTT
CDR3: CAWTTALFNSPLHF